A single sample is the source of the 28 T cell receptor beta chains below, sequenced in a study of cytomegalovirus exposure and HLA in healthy donors. Sequenced by immunoSEQ multiplex PCR; TCRdb stores in-frame clones only, minus some. This table holds roughly 98,000 clones, 87% found once. The sequencing sample was made of PBMCs. The receptors shown here come from a man aged 18 to 30 in good health and CMV-seropositive.

The rearrangement links TRBV5-1 to TRBJ2-1; 11 bases match TRBD2. V lost 2 bases, J lost 2 bases, and 0 bases stayed unmatched. This CDR3 is 15 amino acids long. Per the germline V gene, CDR1 is SGHRS and CDR2 is YFSETQ. The CDR3 coding sequence is TGCGCCAGCAGCTTTAGCGGGGGGGCCTACAATGAGCAGTTCTTC. This gives the protein CASSFSGGAYNEQFF.

This chain uses TRBV18 with TRBJ1-2; D possibly corresponds to TRBD1 (6 bases). The CDR3 extends over 15 amino acids. CDR1 and CDR2 (germline): KGHSH, LQKENI. V lost 2 bases and J lost 4, with 14 bases in between. CDR3 residues: CASSPGLDSRYGYTF. CDR3 DNA sequence: TGTGCCAGCTCACCAGGGCTGGACAGCCGCTATGGCTACACCTTC.

This clone was detected once. The chain joins TRBV11-2 to TRBJ1-4, with D unresolved. V shed 2 bases and J shed 4 bases, with 17 bases lying between them. The germline gives CDR1 SGHAT, CDR2 FQNNGV. The CDR3 consists of 17 residues. The CDR3 DNA sequence: TGTGCCAGCAGCTTAACCGCCGAAGGAGGCCGTAATGAAAAACTGTTTTTT. Translation: CASSLTAEGGRNEKLFF.

This chain joins TRBV19 and TRBJ1-5; TRBD1 matches at 7 bases. The length of the CDR3 is 16 residues. In germline, CDR1 is LNHDA, CDR2 SQIVND (reference sequence). Trimming cost V 5 bases and J 1 base; bases outside gene matches: 8. The CDR3 loop is CASSAQSGGSNQPQHF. CDR3 sequence (DNA): TGTGCCAGTAGTGCACAATCAGGGGGAAGCAATCAGCCCCAGCATTTT.

The rearrangement uses TRBV5-1 and TRBJ2-7; D not certain. Germline assignment: CDR1 SGHRS and CDR2 YFSETQ. V was clipped by 1 base and J by 1 base, with 12 bases between them. CDR3 length: 15 amino acids. The DNA for the CDR3 is TGCGCCAGCAGCTTGACTTACTCACAGTCCTACGAGCAGTACTTC. Protein product: CASSLTYSQSYEQYF. Supplemented by reference TRBV5-1 and TRBJ2-7, the full variable domain reads KAGVTQTPRYLIKTRGQQVTLSCSPISGHRSVSWYQQTPGQGLQFLFEYFSETQRNKGNFPGRFSGRQFSNSRSEMNVSTLELGDSALYLCASSLTYSQSYEQYFGPGTRLTVT.

V and J are TRBV19 and TRBJ1-2; TRBD1 might be the D (6 bases). Trimming pared 10 bases from V and 1 base from J, leaving 13 bases between. Germline-derived CDR1 and CDR2 are LNHDA and SQIVND (reference sequence). The CDR3 spans 13 residues. In DNA, the CDR3 is TGTGCCACACGGGACATCTATAACTATGGCTACACCTTC. Translated, it gives CATRDIYNYGYTF.

The sample holds a few counts of this clone. CDR3 in amino acids: CASTSDRGNEKLFF. CDR3 DNA: TGCGCCAGCACCAGTGACAGGGGTAATGAAAAACTGTTTTTT. V and J are TRBV5-1 and TRBJ1-4, with 8 bases matching TRBD1. CDR3 size: 14 residues. V shed 6 bases and J 4 bases; nucleotides not matched to a gene: 5. Germline V gene data show CDR1 as SGHRS and CDR2 as YFSETQ.

CDR3 sequence reads: CASSFEGQGLSYEQYF. CDR3 in DNA: TGTGCCAGCAGCTTTGAAGGACAGGGGCTCTCCTACGAGCAGTACTTC. The rearrangement links TRBV7-2 to TRBJ2-7, with 9 bases aligning to TRBD1. The V gene end was trimmed by 3 bases and the J gene end by 0 bases; junction bases not matched to a gene: 6. This CDR3 is 16 amino acids long. Germline V lookup: CDR1 SGHTA, CDR2 FQGNSA.

This chain links TRBV5-1 with TRBJ2-3, with 7 bases matching TRBD1. J was trimmed by 2 bases and V by 4 bases; bases with no gene match: 7. Germline lookup yields CDR1 SGHRS and CDR2 YFSETQ. The CDR3 spans 15 residues. CDR3 sequence: CASSPTGINTDTQYF. The DNA of the CDR3 is TGCGCCAGCAGCCCGACAGGGATCAACACAGATACGCAGTATTTT.

V is TRBV6-5 and J is TRBJ2-7; 10 bases match TRBD1. The V gene's germline CDR1 is MNHEY and CDR2 SVGAGI. The CDR3 sequence is 15 residues long. V shed 0 bases, J shed 7 bases, and the junction held 6 bases outside the gene matches. The CDR3 DNA reads TGTGCCAGCAGTTACTCCGGGACAGGGGCGAATGAGCAGTACTTC. As protein: CASSYSGTGANEQYF.

The J gene is TRBJ2-5, the V gene TRBV13; 7 bases fit TRBD1. The V gene end was trimmed by 2 bases and the J gene end by 3 bases; junction bases not matched to a gene: 9. Germline values: CDR1 PRHDT, CDR2 FYEKMQ (reference sequence). There are 16 residues in the CDR3. Here the CDR3 DNA reads TGTGCCAGCAGCTTAAGCTGGACAGGAGACAAAGAGACCCAGTACTTC. It codes for CASSLSWTGDKETQYF.

This sequence joins TRBV10-2 and TRBJ1-5, with D possibly being TRBD1 (6 bases). The germline CDR1 and CDR2 sequences are WSHSY and SAAADI. This CDR3 comprises 15 residues. Trimming took 6 bases from V and 4 from J, leaving 16 bases between them. Here the CDR3 reads CASSPLAQGNQPQHF. CDR3 coding DNA: TGCGCCAGCAGCCCCCTAGCACAGGGAAATCAGCCCCAGCATTTT.

V and J are TRBV29-1 and TRBJ1-5, with 7 bases that match TRBD1. J was trimmed by 0 bases and V by 5 bases; bases with no gene match: 28. CDR1 is SQVTM and CDR2 is ANQGSEA in the germline V gene. The CDR3 has 22 residues. The chain's CDR3 is CSVLPPSTGTAQGEYSNQPQHF. The DNA for the CDR3 is TGCAGCGTTTTGCCTCCATCCACCGGGACAGCCCAAGGAGAATATAGCAATCAGCCCCAGCATTTT. The whole variable domain, filled in from reference TRBV29-1 and TRBJ1-5, reads SAVISQKPSRDICQRGTSLTIQCQVDSQVTMMFWYRQQPGQSLTLIATANQGSEATYESGFVIDKFPISRPNLTFSTLTVSNMSPEDSSIYLCSVLPPSTGTAQGEYSNQPQHFGDGTRLSIL.

This clone was recorded only once. The gene calls are TRBV2 and TRBJ1-1, with TRBD1 as a possible D gene (5 bases). Trimming removed 4 bases from V and 0 bases from J, with 9 bases in between. The CDR3 consists of 14 residues. CDR1 is SNHLY, CDR2 FYNNEI, per germline. The CDR3 DNA follows: TGTGCCAGCAGTGTGCAGGGTCTGAACACTGAAGCTTTCTTT. Amino acids: CASSVQGLNTEAFF.

The V and J genes are TRBV29-1 and TRBJ2-1, with TRBD1 matching 7 bases. The germline V gene has CDR1 SQVTM and CDR2 ANQGSEA. The CDR3 is 18 amino acids. Germline trimming cut 1 base from V and 0 bases from J; bases unmatched to any gene: 12. The CDR3 is CSVEGKQGSLSSYNEQFF. The CDR3 bases are TGCAGCGTTGAAGGCAAACAGGGGTCCCTAAGCTCCTACAATGAGCAGTTCTTC.

V and J are TRBV7-9 and TRBJ2-3; 8 nucleotides line up with TRBD1. The CDR3 contains 14 residues. Germline V CDR1 and CDR2: SEHNR, FQNEAQ (reference sequence). Unmatched junction bases numbered 3, after V lost 3 bases and J lost 4 bases. This CDR3 reads CASSFRGHSDTQYF. DNA for the CDR3: TGTGCCAGCAGCTTCAGGGGGCATTCAGATACGCAGTATTTT.

The gene calls are TRBV4-1 and TRBJ2-7; 11 bases line up with TRBD2. Trimming cost V 4 bases and J 2 bases; bases outside gene matches: 4. The CDR3 is 15 residues long. Germline V lookup: CDR1 MGHRA, CDR2 YSYEKL. CDR3 sequence reads: CASSLSGGEAYEQYF. In nucleotides, the CDR3 is TGCGCCAGCAGCCTTAGCGGGGGGGAGGCCTACGAGCAGTACTTC.

This chain links TRBV27 with TRBJ1-2; TRBD1 might be the D (5 bases). CDR1 and CDR2 (germline): MNHEY, SMNVEV (reference sequence). With 4 bases removed from V and 5 bases from J, the gap between germline ends came to 17 bases. The CDR3 consists of 15 residues. CDR3 bases: TGTGCCAGCAGTTCCTCCGCTAGGGGTACTTATGGCTACACCTTC. Its translation is CASSSSARGTYGYTF.

The V and J genes are TRBV7-2 and TRBJ1-2, with 8 bases fitting TRBD1. There are 14 residues in the CDR3. Germline V gives CDR1 SGHTA, CDR2 FQGNSA. V shed 6 bases, J shed 4 bases, and the junction held 7 bases outside the gene matches. Here the CDR3 reads CASRSRQGPYGYTF. Written as DNA, the CDR3 is TGTGCCAGCAGATCCCGACAGGGGCCCTATGGCTACACCTTC.

The gene calls are TRBV7-9 and TRBJ1-1, with no clear D. With 5 bases removed from V and 2 bases from J, the gap between germline ends came to 6 bases. CDR3 length: 12 residues. CDR1 and CDR2 from the germline V gene are SEHNR and FQNEAQ (reference sequence). The CDR3 DNA reads TGTGCCAGCAGCCTAAGTAACACTGAAGCTTTCTTT. Translation: CASSLSNTEAFF. The full variable domain, in which reference TRBV7-9 and TRBJ1-1 provide the parts outside the CDR3, is DTGVSQNPRHKITKRGQNVTFRCDPISEHNRLYWYRQTLGQGPEFLTYFQNEAQLEKSRLLSDRFSAERPKGSFSTLEIQRTEQGDSAMYLCASSLSNTEAFFGQGTRLTVV.

CDR3 in DNA: TGCGCCAGCAGCCCCGACAGAAACACAGATACGCAGTATTTT. It encodes CASSPDRNTDTQYF. The chain joins TRBV4-1 to TRBJ2-3, with a tentative D call TRBD1 (5 bases). Germline CDR1 reads MGHRA; CDR2 reads YSYEKL. V lost 4 bases and J 2 bases, leaving 10 bases between the germline ends. The CDR3 runs to 14 residues.

The chain's CDR3 is CASSSLRDTATYEQYF. CDR3 DNA sequence: TGTGCCAGCAGCTCCCTTCGGGACACAGCAACCTACGAGCAGTACTTC. The chain links TRBV21-1 to TRBJ2-7; TRBD1, as called in the table, went unchecked against the DNA. TRBV21-1 has pseudogene status. This CDR3 region has 16 residues.

DNA for the CDR3: TGTGCCAGCAGCCAAGTCATGGGCCGTGCGGAGACCCAGTACTTC. This codes for CASSQVMGRAETQYF. The gene calls are TRBV14 and TRBJ2-5, with D uncertain. Germline V lookup: CDR1 SGHDN, CDR2 FVKESK. Trimming stripped 1 base from V and 5 bases from J, with 14 bases between. The CDR3 spans 15 residues.

V gene TRBV19 combines with J gene TRBJ2-1, with D maybe TRBD2 (5 bases). In germline, CDR1 is LNHDA, CDR2 SQIVND (reference sequence). The V end was cut by 3 bases, the J end by 1 base, with 13 bases between. This CDR3 has 16 amino acids. For the CDR3, the DNA is TGTGCCAGTAGTATCCAGACCCGGGGATCCTACAATGAGCAGTTCTTC. This gives the protein CASSIQTRGSYNEQFF.

This clone was found a few times. The genes are TRBV6-5 and TRBJ2-7; the D gene is possibly TRBD1 (6 bases). The CDR3 has 14 amino acids. In germline, CDR1 is MNHEY, CDR2 SVGAGI. V gave up 5 bases and J gave up 3 bases, with 14 bases separating them. CDR3 residues: CASSLAGTSYEQYF. The CDR3 region has the DNA TGTGCCAGCAGTCTAGCCGGGACAAGCTACGAGCAGTACTTC.

The genes are TRBV2 and TRBJ2-5; TRBD2 aligns across 8 bases. CDR1 is SNHLY, CDR2 FYNNEI, per germline. The V and J ends lost 7 bases and 5 bases, in that order; junction bases with no gene match: 9. The CDR3 contains 14 residues. The CDR3 sequence: CASIGAGDRETQYF. CDR3 DNA: TGTGCCAGCATCGGAGCGGGAGACCGGGAGACCCAGTACTTC.

V gene TRBV11-3 combines with J gene TRBJ2-2; possible D gene TRBD2, 6 bases. This CDR3 has 17 residues. Germline V lookup: CDR1 SGHNT, CDR2 YENEEA. V lost 1 base to trimming and J lost 1 base, with 13 bases between them. CDR3 in amino acids: CASSLGLGPGNTGELFF. The CDR3 DNA is TGTGCCAGCAGCTTAGGACTAGGACCAGGGAACACCGGGGAGCTGTTTTTT.

The chain carries TRBV28 and TRBJ2-3; TRBD1 might be the D (5 bases). This CDR3 has 12 residues. Germline V gene sequence: CDR1 MDHEN, CDR2 SYDVKM. The ends were cut back, 4 bases at V and 5 bases at J, with 7 bases in the middle. CDR3 in DNA: TGTGCCAGCAGTTGGGGCGTAGATACGCAGTATTTT. It yields the protein CASSWGVDTQYF.